These 28 T cell receptor beta chains originate from one sample sequenced in a study of technical replicates of blood from a handful of donors. Measured with immunoSEQ multiplex PCR; TCRdb has only the in-frame clones, and not every one. This sample has some 90,000 clones; approximately 96% occur once, and the top ten carry 0.34%. The specimen was T cells isolated from PBMCs. The receptor source for this set is a human donor in good health.

The V and J genes are TRBV5-1 and TRBJ2-5; D is perhaps TRBD1 (5 bases). Between the trimmed V and J ends, which lost 5 bases and 0 bases, there was a span of 8 bases. The CDR3 has 13 residues. CDR1 is SGHRS and CDR2 is YFSETQ in the germline V gene. Written as DNA, the CDR3 is TGCGCCAGCAGTAGGGGTAACCAAGAGACCCAGTACTTC. This translates into CASSRGNQETQYF.

This clone was recorded only once. The chain recombines TRBV6-6 with TRBJ1-4, with 7 bases lining up with TRBD1. The germline V gene encodes CDR1 MNHNY and CDR2 SVGAGI (reference sequence). Losses at the gene ends were 2 bases for V and 8 bases for J; bases not matched to a gene: 5. The CDR3 is 14 amino acids. CDR3 sequence reads: CASSYSGTEEKLFF. For the CDR3, the DNA is TGTGCCAGCAGTTACAGTGGGACAGAGGAAAAACTGTTTTTT.

This clone occurred a few times. The chain links TRBV6-1 to TRBJ1-5, with D possibly TRBD1 on 5 matching bases. Per the germline V gene, CDR1 is MNHNS and CDR2 is SASEGT. Trimming pared 5 bases from V and 9 bases from J, leaving 14 bases between. This CDR3 spans 13 amino acids. The chain's CDR3 is CASSNTGLPPQHF. The CDR3 nucleotides read TGTGCCAGCAGTAATACAGGTCTGCCGCCCCAGCATTTT.

The rearrangement uses TRBV19 and TRBJ2-7; 8 nucleotides agree with TRBD2. V was clipped by 5 bases and J by 7 bases; unmatched bases: 13. CDR1 LNHDA and CDR2 SQIVND come from the germline V gene (reference sequence). The CDR3 extends over 15 amino acids. The CDR3 DNA sequence: TGTGCCAGTAGTCGATCCGCGGGAGGTCTCTGGGAGCAGTACTTC. This sequence encodes CASSRSAGGLWEQYF.

This chain links TRBV4-2 with TRBJ2-1; TRBD2 aligns across 7 bases. V shed 3 bases, J shed 4 bases, and the junction held 6 bases outside the gene matches. Germline V lookup: CDR1 LGHNA, CDR2 YNFKEQ. The CDR3 has 15 residues. The CDR3 sequence is CASSQQRDFYNEQFF. CDR3 DNA sequence: TGTGCCAGCAGCCAGCAGCGGGACTTTTACAATGAGCAGTTCTTC.

This clone was detected a few times. The rearrangement links TRBV6-6 to TRBJ1-1; the match to TRBD1 covers 7 bases. J lost 6 bases, V lost 10 bases, and 14 bases had no gene match. Germline values: CDR1 MNHNY, CDR2 SVGAGI (reference sequence). The CDR3 spans 14 residues. The CDR3 spells CATKRQGRVPEAFF. CDR3 nucleotides: TGTGCCACCAAACGACAGGGTCGTGTCCCTGAAGCTTTCTTT.

V gene TRBV18 combines with J gene TRBJ2-1; TRBD2 matches at 8 bases. Trimming took 3 bases from V and 4 from J; bases not matched to a gene: 8. The CDR3 is 16 residues long. Germline V gives CDR1 KGHSH, CDR2 LQKENI. CDR3 residues: CASSPGREGLYNEQFF. The DNA for the CDR3 is TGTGCCAGCTCACCGGGACGGGAGGGCCTTTACAATGAGCAGTTCTTC.

This sequence joins TRBV16 and TRBJ2-2; 7 bases are a match to TRBD2. Germline loops: CDR1 KGHSY, CDR2 FQNENV. The CDR3 runs 16 residues. The J segment lost 1 base and the V segment lost 7 bases, leaving 9 bases of the junction unmatched. In nucleotides, the CDR3 is TGTGCCAGCACTCTCCTAAGCGGGATGAACACCGGGGAGCTGTTTTTT. Its protein product is CASTLLSGMNTGELFF.

The J gene is TRBJ1-2, the V gene TRBV20-1; weak D call: TRBD1 (5 bases). Germline V gene lookup returns CDR1 DFQATT and CDR2 SNEGSKA (reference sequence). CDR3 length: 11 residues. Trimming cost V 4 bases and J 5 bases, with 8 bases left between them. CDR3: CSATTGYGYTF. The CDR3 bases are TGCAGTGCTACCACAGGATATGGCTACACCTTC.

CDR3 nucleotide sequence: TGTGCCAGCAAGGTAGAAGAGCGGAAAGTATATACGCAGTATTTT. This codes for CASKVEERKVYTQYF. V is TRBV7-9 and J is TRBJ2-3; a possible D gene is TRBD2 (5 bases). Trimming shortened V by 7 bases and J by 7 bases, and 21 bases separated the two germline ends. This CDR3 has 15 amino acids. CDR1 is SEHNR and CDR2 is FQNEAQ in the germline V gene (reference sequence).

The chain couples TRBV5-1 to TRBJ1-1; 11 bases map to TRBD1. The trim removed 4 bases at V and 0 bases at J, leaving 8 bases unmatched. The CDR3 contains 17 residues. Germline CDR1 SGHRS, CDR2 YFSETQ. Here the CDR3 reads CASSIGQGARMNTEAFF. The DNA of the CDR3 is TGCGCCAGCAGCATAGGACAGGGGGCAAGGATGAACACTGAAGCTTTCTTT.

This rearrangement joins TRBV7-9 to TRBJ2-5; D is perhaps TRBD1 (5 bases). This CDR3 has 12 residues. The germline V gene encodes CDR1 SEHNR and CDR2 FQNEAQ (reference sequence). The ends were cut back, 5 bases at V and 10 bases at J, with 14 bases in the middle. CDR3 DNA: TGTGCCAGCAGCCTCCAGGGTTTTGACCAGTACTTC. Its protein product is CASSLQGFDQYF.

V is TRBV15 and J is TRBJ2-6; D is perhaps TRBD1 (6 bases). The V gene's germline CDR1 is LNHNV and CDR2 YYDKDF (reference sequence). There are 14 residues in the CDR3. V was pared by 8 bases and J by 2 bases, with 10 bases between. The CDR3 loop is CATSGQTGANVLTF. CDR3 sequence (DNA): TGTGCCACCTCCGGACAGACTGGGGCCAACGTCCTGACTTTC.

The chain carries TRBV19 and TRBJ2-6; D ambiguous. Trimming left V 8 bases short and J 4 bases short, with 9 bases between. The germline CDR1 and CDR2 sequences are LNHDA and SQIVND (reference sequence). This CDR3 is 13 amino acids long. The DNA of the CDR3 is TGTGCCAGTTTCCAGTTCGGGGCCAACGTCCTGACTTTC. Its protein product is CASFQFGANVLTF.

Only one count was recorded for this clone. The V and J genes are TRBV9 and TRBJ1-1; the D is unclear. This CDR3 comprises 15 residues. The ends were cut back, 4 bases at V and 1 base at J, with 14 bases in the middle. In germline, CDR1 is SGDLS, CDR2 YYNGEE. The CDR3 loop reads CASSPYSTENTEAFF. For the CDR3, the DNA is TGTGCCAGCAGCCCCTACTCTACAGAGAACACTGAAGCTTTCTTT.

As concerns this clone: The conserved phenylalanine or tryptophan normally closing the CDR3 is absent here, so this likely arose from a read error. The rearrangement joins TRBV18 to TRBJ1-5, with a possible D match to TRBD1 (5 bases). The CDR3 totals 14 residues. CDR1 is KGHSH and CDR2 is LQKENI in the germline V gene. V was cut by 1 base and J by 3 bases, with 7 bases left in between. The CDR3 DNA sequence: TGTGCCAGCTCACCACAGGGGTCCAATCAGCCCCAGCATCTT. Its translation: CASSPQGSNQPQHL.

This chain uses TRBV21-1 with TRBJ1-4; TRBD1 is the table's D call and was not checked against the DNA. TRBV21-1 is flagged as a pseudogene. The CDR3 consists of 16 residues. This chain's CDR3 is CASSIDRGKTNEKLFF. The CDR3 DNA sequence: TGTGCCAGCAGCATCGACAGGGGGAAAACTAATGAAAAACTGTTTTTT.

V is TRBV11-3 and J is TRBJ2-7; D may be TRBD2 (6 bases). V was clipped by 2 bases and J by 3 bases, with 11 bases between them. The length of the CDR3 is 14 residues. Germline lookup yields CDR1 SGHNT and CDR2 YENEEA. The DNA of the CDR3 is TGTGCCAGCAGCTTAATCACGGGGGTCTACGAGCAGTACTTC. Its protein is CASSLITGVYEQYF.

The CDR3 loop is CASKGGAGASYEQYF. CDR3 DNA sequence: TGTGCCAGCAAGGGTGGGGCAGGTGCCTCCTACGAGCAGTACTTC. The rearrangement uses TRBV25-1 and TRBJ2-7, with D possibly being TRBD1 (5 bases). The CDR3 loop spans 15 amino acids. Germline V gene data show CDR1 as MGHDK and CDR2 as SYGVNS. Trimming removed 7 bases from V and 0 bases from J, with 16 bases in between.

V gene TRBV2 combines with J gene TRBJ2-7; tentative D call: TRBD1 (6 bases). The V gene's germline CDR1 is SNHLY and CDR2 FYNNEI. V dropped 10 bases and J dropped 0 bases, with 10 bases sitting between them. This CDR3 region has 12 residues. CDR3 residues: CANRDTSYEQYF. The CDR3 nucleotides read TGTGCCAACCGGGACACCTCCTACGAGCAGTACTTC.

Concerning this clone itself: Other DNA sequences from this sample encode an identical CDR3 as well. The rearrangement uses TRBV19 and TRBJ1-5; D is unresolved. The CDR3 totals 14 residues. Per germline, CDR1 LNHDA and CDR2 SQIVND (reference sequence). V was shortened by 3 bases and J by 4 bases, with 10 bases between the two germline ends. The CDR3: CASSILAGNQPQHF. The CDR3 DNA is TGTGCCAGTAGTATCTTGGCGGGGAATCAGCCCCAGCATTTT.

V usage is TRBV6-1 and J usage is TRBJ1-1; 7 bases align to TRBD1. CDR3 length equals 15 residues. The J segment lost 5 bases and the V segment lost 6 bases, leaving 12 bases of the junction unmatched. Germline CDR1 MNHNS, CDR2 SASEGT. In DNA form, the CDR3 reads TGTGCCAGCAGCCCCCTCGGGACAGAAAAAACTGAAGCTTTCTTT. Translated, it gives CASSPLGTEKTEAFF.

The gene calls are TRBV27 and TRBJ2-1; D is ambiguous. The CDR3 covers 11 residues. Trimming removed 10 bases from V and 3 bases from J, with 7 bases in between. Germline CDR1 reads MNHEY; CDR2 reads SMNVEV (reference sequence). The CDR3 is CATTYYNEQFF. For the CDR3, the DNA is TGTGCCACAACATACTACAATGAGCAGTTCTTC.

The rearrangement joins TRBV9 to TRBJ1-5; a weak D match, TRBD1 (6 bases). The CDR3 runs 14 residues. Germline V gene data show CDR1 as SGDLS and CDR2 as YYNGEE. V shed 3 bases and J shed 6 bases, with 13 bases lying between them. The CDR3 spells CASSGGGGAQPQHF. The CDR3 nucleotides read TGTGCCAGCAGCGGGGGCGGGGGGGCTCAGCCCCAGCATTTT.

The gene calls are TRBV14 and TRBJ1-2, with 7 bases identical to TRBD1. CDR1 is SGHDN, CDR2 FVKESK, per germline. This CDR3 is 15 amino acids long. J gave up 4 bases and V 1 base, and 6 bases lay outside the gene matches. The CDR3, as DNA: TGTGCCAGCAGCCAAGGAACAGGGGCTGGCTATGGCTACACCTTC. It translates to CASSQGTGAGYGYTF. The full variable domain, with the rest looked up from reference TRBV14 and TRBJ1-2, is EAGVTQFPSHSVIEKGQTVTLRCDPISGHDNLYWYRRVMGKEIKFLLHFVKESKQDESGMPNNRFLAERTGGTYSTLKVQPAELEDSGVYFCASSQGTGAGYGYTFGSGTRLTVV.

This clone was picked up one time. The CDR3 bases are TGTGCCAGCAGCGCACGGGTTCGGGACAGGTGGAACACTGAAGCTTTCTTT. It is translated as CASSARVRDRWNTEAFF. The chain recombines TRBV7-9 with TRBJ1-1, with 8 bases identical to TRBD1. The junction had 12 bases not matched to a gene; V was cut back by 5 bases and J by 1 base. Germline assignment: CDR1 SEHNR and CDR2 FQNEAQ (reference sequence). This CDR3 spans 17 amino acids.

This clone appeared once. The chain links TRBV19 to TRBJ2-4, with 10 bases identical to TRBD1. The germline CDR1 and CDR2 sequences are LNHDA and SQIVND (reference sequence). This CDR3 contains 14 residues. The V segment lost 1 base and the J segment 10 bases; nucleotides outside the gene matches: 4. CDR3 region: CASSIGTGGGIQYF. DNA for the CDR3: TGTGCCAGTAGTATAGGGACAGGGGGTGGGATTCAGTACTTC.

This chain uses TRBV19 with TRBJ1-4; no definite D call. Trimming shortened V by 2 bases and J by 7 bases, and 11 bases separated the two germline ends. Germline lookup yields CDR1 LNHDA and CDR2 SQIVND (reference sequence). This CDR3 is built from 14 residues. The CDR3 protein is CASSIRAGSEKLFF. In DNA, the CDR3 is TGTGCCAGTAGTATACGGGCCGGGAGTGAAAAACTGTTTTTT.